These 23 T cell receptor beta chains were sequenced from one sample in a study of response to subunit inactivated influenza vaccine (dated by TCRdb to about 2018). The library was obtained by RT-PCR. Sequencing used an Illumina HiSeq 2500. Clones were called with MiXCR by TCRdb after fastp trimmed the public reads at Q25, and only in-frame beta chains were retained. Entries that share a CDR3 protein sequence are merged under the most common genes and DNA. In this sample the table shows hundreds of thousands of distinct CDR3 sequences, 13% to 15% of which occur a single time. In total, the top ten clones hold 7.6% of the sample. The sample in question was PBMCs from blood, obtained roughly 2 weeks before vaccination. Receptor source: a man aged 50 or older who received an inactivated influenza vaccine. Donor details come from another sample of the same person, matched by shared clones.

The chain links TRBV28 to TRBJ2-3, with D tentatively TRBD1 or TRBD2 (5 bases each). Trimming left V 7 bases short and J 2 bases short, with 25 bases between. CDR1 and CDR2 (germline): MDHEN, SYDVKM. The CDR3 totals 18 residues. CDR3 residues: CASTRRRSGRTATDTQYF. In DNA, the CDR3 is TGTGCCAGCACCCGCCGAAGGTCGGGGCGGACGGCCACAGATACGCAGTATTTT.

The chain uses TRBV2 and TRBJ2-1; D unclear. Deletions cut 0 bases from V and 5 bases from J, with 8 bases between. CDR1 and CDR2 (germline): SNHLY, FYNNEI. CDR3 length: 14 residues. The CDR3 nucleotides are TGTGCCAGCAGTGAAGCGCGACCGGACAATGAGCAGTTCTTC. Translated: CASSEARPDNEQFF.

This rearrangement joins TRBV25-1 to TRBJ2-1; D may be TRBD1 or TRBD2 (5 bases each). The CDR3 extends over 14 amino acids. Per the germline V gene, CDR1 is MGHDK and CDR2 is SYGVNS. V was trimmed by 6 bases and J by 8 bases, leaving 17 bases between them. This CDR3 reads CASRPGTPTDEQFF. In DNA form, the CDR3 reads TGTGCCAGCAGACCCGGGACCCCCACGGATGAGCAGTTCTTC.

This clonotype was seen more than once but under ten times. The V call is TRBV6-2 or TRBV6-3, the J call TRBJ2-7; D may be TRBD2 (7 bases). Germline V gene data show CDR1 as MNHEY and CDR2 as SVGEGT. V lost 7 bases to trimming and J lost 2 bases, with 18 bases between them. The CDR3 loop spans 15 amino acids. CDR3 nucleotide sequence: TGTGCCAGCATCTCCGGGGGGCAGGGAACCTACGAGCAGTACTTC. This encodes CASISGGQGTYEQYF.

This chain connects TRBV7-9 to TRBJ2-3; D not certain. V was shortened by 0 bases and J by 8 bases, with 3 bases between the two germline ends. Germline V gene lookup returns CDR1 SEHNR and CDR2 FQNEAQ (reference sequence). The CDR3 is 11 amino acids. The DNA of the CDR3 is TGTGCCAGCAGCTTAGCAACTACGCAGTATTTT. It specifies CASSLATTQYF.

This clonotype was seen ten or more times. V and J are TRBV6-5 and TRBJ2-1, with 7 bases aligning to TRBD2. The CDR3 is 14 residues long. CDR1 and CDR2 from the germline V gene are MNHEY and SVGAGI. V dropped 4 bases and J dropped 6; count of bases not matched to a gene: 6. The CDR3: CASSLGLAANEQFF. CDR3 coding DNA: TGTGCCAGCAGTTTGGGGCTAGCGGCCAATGAGCAGTTCTTC.

In its sample, this clonotype was seen many times. V gene TRBV15 combines with J gene TRBJ2-3, with no clear D. V was pared by 7 bases and J by 1 base, with 9 bases between. Germline values: CDR1 LNHNV, CDR2 YYDKDF (reference sequence). This CDR3 spans 13 amino acids. CDR3 in amino acids: CATTSDRTDTQYF. CDR3 bases: TGTGCCACCACATCAGATCGCACAGATACGCAGTATTTT.

The chain uses TRBV9 and TRBJ2-3; the D is unclear. CDR3 length equals 15 residues. The V end was cut by 4 bases, the J end by 1 base, with 13 bases between. Looked up from germline, CDR1 is SGDLS and CDR2 is YYNGEE. For the CDR3, the DNA is TGTGCCAGCAGCAACTCCCCAAGGGGCACAGATACGCAGTATTTT. This encodes CASSNSPRGTDTQYF. The full variable domain, in which reference TRBV9 and TRBJ2-3 provide the parts outside the CDR3, is DSGVTQTPKHLITATGQRVTLRCSPRSGDLSVYWYQQSLDQGLQFLIQYYNGEERAKGNILERFSAQQFPDLHSELNLSSLELGDSALYFCASSNSPRGTDTQYFGPGTRLTVL.

This clonotype was found a few times. This sequence joins TRBV4-1 and TRBJ2-2; 8 nucleotides line up with TRBD2. Germline CDR1 reads MGHRA; CDR2 reads YSYEKL. V lost 1 base, J lost 8 bases, and 15 bases stayed unmatched. CDR3 length: 18 amino acids. The CDR3 region is CASSQVPAGTRAKGELFF. CDR3 sequence (DNA): TGCGCCAGCAGCCAAGTTCCAGCCGGGACTAGGGCTAAGGGGGAGCTGTTTTTT.

J is TRBJ2-1 and V is TRBV7-3, with 7 positions matching TRBD2. CDR1 is SGHTA, CDR2 FQGTGA, per germline. V was pared by 5 bases and J by 8 bases, with 6 bases of the junction left unmatched. The CDR3 sequence is 13 residues long. CDR3 protein: CASSHGLGDEQFF. DNA of the CDR3: TGTGCCAGCAGCCACGGACTAGGGGATGAGCAGTTCTTC.

The V and J genes are TRBV4-3 and TRBJ2-3; the D is unclear. The CDR3 contains 14 residues. Germline V gene data show CDR1 as LGHNA and CDR2 as YSLEER. Trimming took off 0 bases at V and 3 bases at J, with 7 bases between the two ends. CDR3 region: CASSQDTETDTQYF. The CDR3 region has the DNA TGCGCCAGCAGCCAAGATACGGAGACAGATACGCAGTATTTT.

A few counts support this clonotype. The V gene is TRBV7-2, the J gene TRBJ2-5; 7 bases agree with TRBD1. The junction had 9 bases not matched to a gene; V was cut back by 3 bases and J by 5 bases. The CDR3 consists of 15 residues. Germline V gives CDR1 SGHTA, CDR2 FQGNSA. The CDR3 DNA reads as TGTGCCAGCAGCTTGTCGGGACAGCCTGGGGAGACCCAGTACTTC. Translation gives CASSLSGQPGETQYF.

This clonotype was counted between two and nine times. The chain is built from TRBV12-3 or TRBV12-4 and TRBJ1-1, with TRBD1 matching 7 bases. This CDR3 region has 13 residues. Trimming removed 8 bases from V and 4 bases from J; junction bases left unmatched: 7. For the CDR3, the DNA is TGTGCCAGCGGCCGACAGGGTTCCACTGAAGCTTTCTTT. It translates to CASGRQGSTEAFF.

A few counts support this clonotype. The rearrangement links TRBV7-6 to TRBJ1-3, with D unclear. V shed 6 bases and J shed 2 bases, with 11 bases lying between them. The germline V gene encodes CDR1 SGHVS and CDR2 FNYEAQ. This CDR3 spans 14 amino acids. Written as DNA, the CDR3 is TGTGCCAGCAGTATAAGGGTCCCTGGAAACACCATATATTTT. It translates to CASSIRVPGNTIYF.

The sample holds a few counts of this clonotype. Compared with germline, one end of the junction differs, possibly owing to a read error. The gene calls are TRBV4-3 and TRBJ2-5, with TRBD1 matching 7 bases. The CDR3 totals 15 residues. Per the germline V gene, CDR1 is LGHNA and CDR2 is YSLEER. The CDR3 loop is CASSQEGEGAGGKGF. The DNA for the CDR3 is TGCGCCAGCAGCCAAGAAGGCGAGGGGGCTGGTGGGAAAGGCTTC.

The rearrangement links TRBV7-6 to TRBJ2-7, with D hard to call. CDR1 is SGHVS and CDR2 is FNYEAQ in the germline V gene. The CDR3 runs 13 residues. V dropped 1 base and J dropped 5 bases, with 9 bases sitting between them. The CDR3 nucleotides are TGTGCCAGCAGCTTAGGCATACGGGACGAGCAGTACTTC. This translates into CASSLGIRDEQYF.

The chain links TRBV7-2 to TRBJ2-1, with 9 bases lining up with TRBD2. This CDR3 is 15 amino acids long. Germline CDR1 is SGHTA and CDR2 is FQGNSA. V lost 3 bases and J lost 2; bases outside the gene matches: 2. CDR3 sequence: CASSFLAGPYNEQFF. The CDR3 DNA reads TGTGCCAGCAGCTTCCTAGCGGGGCCCTACAATGAGCAGTTCTTC. The variable domain in full, completed from reference TRBV7-2 and TRBJ2-1, reads GAGVSQSPSNKVTEKGKDVELRCDPISGHTALYWYRQSLGQGLEFLIYFQGNSAPDKSGLPSDRFSAERTGGSVSTLTIQRTQQEDSAVYLCASSFLAGPYNEQFFGPGTRLTVL.

This clonotype was seen repeatedly, ten times or more. The junction differs from germline at one of its ends, possibly a read error. The chain uses TRBV7-2 and TRBJ2-1, with 10 bases identical to TRBD2. Germline CDR1 reads SGHTA; CDR2 reads FQGNSA. The CDR3 totals 14 residues. CDR3 in amino acids: CASSLAGEYNEQFF. The CDR3 region has the DNA TGTGCCAGCAGCCTAGCGGGAGAGTACAATGAGCAGTTCTTC.

This clonotype was detected only a few times. This chain uses TRBV5-5 with TRBJ2-5, with a possible D match to TRBD2 (6 bases). Germline lookup yields CDR1 SGHKS and CDR2 YYEKEE (reference sequence). The CDR3 is 15 amino acids. Trimming took 1 base from V and 5 from J, leaving 15 bases between them. CDR3 region: CASSLRGGIMETQYF. The CDR3 DNA sequence: TGTGCCAGCAGCTTGCGGGGCGGGATAATGGAGACCCAGTACTTC.

There are a few counts of this clonotype. DNA for the CDR3: TGTGCCAGCAGTTTTGGGTCTCAGGGGGGGGGAGAGCAGTACTTC. Amino acids: CASSFGSQGGGEQYF. The chain combines TRBV12-3 or TRBV12-4 with TRBJ2-7, with D perhaps being TRBD1 or TRBD2 (7 bases each). Trimming removed 3 bases from V and 7 bases from J, with 19 bases in between. The CDR3 totals 15 residues.

There are many counts of this clonotype. The chain joins TRBV20-1 to TRBJ1-5, with D hard to call. V was trimmed by 5 bases and J by 3 bases, leaving 11 bases between them. CDR1 and CDR2 (germline): DFQATT, SNEGSKA (reference sequence). The CDR3 spans 13 residues. CDR3 DNA sequence: TGCAGTGCTTCAGGACTCACCAATCAGCCCCAGCATTTT. Protein: CSASGLTNQPQHF.

Turning to this clonotype: This may stem from a read error, because a much larger clone lies one nucleotide away. The rearrangement uses TRBV7-2 and TRBJ2-3; D is uncertain. The CDR3 consists of 13 residues. Per germline, CDR1 SGHTA and CDR2 FQGNSA. CDR3 protein: CARSLPGTDTQYF. CDR3 in DNA: TGTGCCAGGAGCTTACCCGGCACAGATACGCAGTATTTT.

This clonotype was seen more than once but under ten times. The chain joins TRBV9 to TRBJ2-5; 7 bases fit TRBD2. Germline V gene sequence: CDR1 SGDLS, CDR2 YYNGEE. This CDR3 is built from 15 residues. J lost 2 bases, V lost 2 bases, and 6 bases had no gene match. CDR3 sequence (DNA): TGTGCCAGCAGCGTCACTAGCGCAAGACAAGAGACCCAGTACTTC. Its protein product is CASSVTSARQETQYF.